This entry lists 31 T cell receptor beta chains sequenced from one sample in a study of shared clonotypes between healthy human individuals (dated by TCRdb to the early 2020s). Receptors were amplified or captured by the immunoSEQ multiplex PCR assay. Entries here come from immuneACCESS through TCRdb and include only in-frame sequences with V and J called. Some clones fail to appear in such tables; in the studies checked, an unresolved V gene covers under half of the shortfall, and the cause of the remainder is unknown. This sample has more than 500,000 clones in its table, and around 96% of those were observed once. About 0.068% of the sample comes from the top ten. The sequenced sample consisted of naive CD4+ T cells sorted from blood. The cell subset or site label for this specimen denotes: CD45RA+ positively selected. The receptors here all came from a woman aged 25-40 years in good health.

The rearrangement uses TRBV7-2 and TRBJ2-7, with D perhaps matching TRBD1 (6 bases). There are 15 residues in the CDR3. Trimming removed 1 base from V and 3 bases from J, with 13 bases in between. The germline gives CDR1 SGHTA, CDR2 FQGNSA. As DNA, the CDR3 is TGTGCCAGCAGCTTAGTCACAGGGATAGGCTACGAGCAGTACTTC. This gives the protein CASSLVTGIGYEQYF. Using reference TRBV7-2 and TRBJ2-7 for the parts outside the CDR3, the full variable domain is GAGVSQSPSNKVTEKGKDVELRCDPISGHTALYWYRQSLGQGLEFLIYFQGNSAPDKSGLPSDRFSAERTGGSVSTLTIQRTQQEDSAVYLCASSLVTGIGYEQYFGPGTRLTVT.

J is TRBJ2-7 and V is TRBV28; weak D call: TRBD2 (6 bases). The CDR3 spans 15 residues. Germline values: CDR1 MDHEN, CDR2 SYDVKM. Between the trimmed V and J ends, which lost 7 bases and 6 bases, there was a span of 22 bases. The CDR3 protein is CASIEEPGEAREQYF. The CDR3 region has the DNA TGTGCCAGCATCGAAGAGCCGGGAGAAGCGCGCGAGCAGTACTTC.

V is TRBV7-8 and J is TRBJ2-7; D unresolved. The V and J ends lost 5 bases and 6 bases respectively, with 14 bases between them. The length of the CDR3 is 13 residues. Germline CDR1 SGHVS, CDR2 FQNEAQ. The CDR3 reads CASSPRWGGEQYF. CDR3 coding DNA: TGTGCCAGCAGCCCGAGGTGGGGTGGCGAGCAGTACTTC.

The chain joins TRBV27 to TRBJ2-3; D is undetermined. The CDR3 consists of 14 residues. The V and J ends lost 0 bases and 4 bases respectively, with 8 bases between them. In germline, CDR1 is MNHEY, CDR2 SMNVEV (reference sequence). The DNA of the CDR3 is TGTGCCAGCAGTTTATCGTATCAAGCAGATACGCAGTATTTT. This codes for CASSLSYQADTQYF.

The CDR3 DNA reads as TGTGCCAGCAGTTCGCCGGGACAGCTCTCCTACGAGCAGTACTTC. Protein: CASSSPGQLSYEQYF. The rearrangement uses TRBV6-6 and TRBJ2-7, with 7 bases fitting TRBD1. With 4 bases clipped from V and 0 bases from J, the junction kept 6 bases outside the gene matches. Germline CDR1 MNHNY, CDR2 SVGAGI (reference sequence). The CDR3 is 15 amino acids.

This chain uses TRBV28 with TRBJ2-5, with TRBD2 matching over 11 bases. The J call may be faulty, since TRBJ2-7 better matches the DNA end. The germline gives CDR1 MDHEN, CDR2 SYDVKM. The CDR3 sequence is 15 residues long. For the CDR3, the DNA is TGTGCCAGCAGCACGGGACTAGCGGATTACTACGAGCAGTACTTC. Its protein is CASSTGLADYYEQYF.

This clone has only one observation. This chain connects TRBV5-1 to TRBJ1-1; no reliable D call. The V end was cut by 0 bases, the J end by 0 bases, with 15 bases between. Germline V gives CDR1 SGHRS, CDR2 YFSETQ. The CDR3 totals 17 residues. The CDR3 spells CASSLVGRSDVNTEAFF. The DNA for the CDR3 is TGCGCCAGCAGCTTGGTGGGTCGGAGTGACGTGAACACTGAAGCTTTCTTT.

The chain couples TRBV6-5 to TRBJ1-2, with 7 bases matching TRBD1. This CDR3 region has 15 residues. Germline CDR1 and CDR2: MNHEY and SVGAGI. J lost 4 bases, V lost 6 bases, and 11 bases had no gene match. CDR3 loop: CASSPPGQGGYGYTF. The CDR3 DNA sequence: TGTGCCAGCAGCCCACCGGGGCAGGGGGGCTATGGCTACACCTTC.

CDR3 amino acids: CASSLTDFYNEQFF. For the CDR3, the DNA is TGTGCCAGCAGCTTAACGGACTTCTACAATGAGCAGTTCTTC. The rearrangement links TRBV7-9 to TRBJ2-1, with D perhaps matching TRBD2 (5 bases). This CDR3 comprises 14 residues. The ends were cut back, 2 bases at V and 3 bases at J, with 8 bases in the middle. From germline, CDR1 is SEHNR and CDR2 FQNEAQ (reference sequence).

The chain links TRBV9 to TRBJ1-3; D unresolved. V was cut by 3 bases and J by 0 bases, with 7 bases left in between. The CDR3 contains 14 residues. The germline CDR1 and CDR2 sequences are SGDLS and YYNGEE. The CDR3 spells CASSARSSGNTIYF. DNA for the CDR3: TGTGCCAGCAGCGCCAGAAGCTCTGGAAACACCATATATTTT.

To note about this clone: Within the sample, other DNA sequences also encode this same CDR3. The V and J genes are TRBV5-5 and TRBJ2-5, with 11 bases matching TRBD2. The germline gives CDR1 SGHKS, CDR2 YYEKEE (reference sequence). This CDR3 is 15 amino acids long. V dropped 2 bases and J dropped 4; count of bases not matched to a gene: 4. The CDR3 reads CASSFGLAGGETQYF. DNA for the CDR3: TGTGCCAGCAGCTTTGGGCTAGCGGGAGGAGAGACCCAGTACTTC.

This clone was seen a single time. V usage is TRBV6-5 and J usage is TRBJ2-1; 10 bases are a match to TRBD2. J was trimmed by 5 bases and V by 2 bases; bases with no gene match: 3. Germline V lookup: CDR1 MNHEY, CDR2 SVGAGI. The length of the CDR3 is 15 residues. This CDR3 is CASSYLAGVHNEQFF. In DNA, the CDR3 is TGTGCCAGCAGTTACCTAGCGGGAGTCCACAATGAGCAGTTCTTC.

The chain carries TRBV19 and TRBJ2-1; no firm D call. The CDR3 covers 14 residues. V was shortened by 3 bases and J by 4 bases, with 10 bases between the two germline ends. Germline V gives CDR1 LNHDA, CDR2 SQIVND (reference sequence). The CDR3 is CASSIAQAYNEQFF. DNA of the CDR3: TGTGCCAGTAGTATTGCCCAGGCTTACAATGAGCAGTTCTTC.

The chain carries TRBV27 and TRBJ2-1, with 13 bases that match TRBD2. The CDR3 runs 17 residues. Looked up from germline, CDR1 is MNHEY and CDR2 is SMNVEV (reference sequence). J was trimmed by 6 bases and V by 5 bases; bases with no gene match: 10. CDR3: CASSGGLAGPGANEQFF. CDR3 in DNA: TGTGCCAGCAGTGGGGGACTAGCGGGGCCAGGGGCCAATGAGCAGTTCTTC.

CDR3 bases: TGTGCCAGCAGCTTGGGGTCGAAAACGGCGAACACCGGGGAGCTGTTTTTT. Translation: CASSLGSKTANTGELFF. The V gene is TRBV5-4, the J gene TRBJ2-2, with no clear D. The germline gives CDR1 SGHNT, CDR2 YYREEE (reference sequence). The CDR3 length is 17 residues. V lost 0 bases and J lost 0, with 12 bases in between.

V gene TRBV5-1 combines with J gene TRBJ2-1; 8 bases align to TRBD2. J gave up 3 bases and V 4 bases, and 6 bases lay outside the gene matches. Germline V gene sequence: CDR1 SGHRS, CDR2 YFSETQ. The CDR3 is 15 residues long. CDR3 residues: CASSTTSGYYNEQFF. The CDR3 region has the DNA TGCGCCAGCAGCACCACTAGCGGCTACTACAATGAGCAGTTCTTC.

The chain employs TRBV10-2 and TRBJ2-5; 8 bases fit TRBD2. Germline V lookup: CDR1 WSHSY, CDR2 SAAADI. There are 12 residues in the CDR3. Trimming took 6 bases from V and 4 from J; bases not matched to a gene: 1. The CDR3 protein is CASRAGGETQYF. CDR3 in DNA: TGCGCCAGCAGGGCGGGGGGAGAGACCCAGTACTTC.

V is TRBV4-1 and J is TRBJ1-1, with D unclear. This CDR3 comprises 16 residues. V was cut by 1 base and J by 0 bases, with 12 bases left in between. Germline V gives CDR1 MGHRA, CDR2 YSYEKL. CDR3 nucleotides: TGCGCCAGCAGCCAAGTGGGTCCAGCTATGAACACTGAAGCTTTCTTT. Translated: CASSQVGPAMNTEAFF.

About this clone: Other nucleotide sequences from this sample produce the same CDR3. This chain links TRBV7-9 with TRBJ2-2; 8 bases align to TRBD2. With V trimmed by 4 bases and J by 6 bases, 4 bases remained unmatched. Per the germline V gene, CDR1 is SEHNR and CDR2 is FQNEAQ (reference sequence). The CDR3 totals 14 residues. CDR3 residues: CASSSGGGPGELFF. The CDR3 nucleotides are TGTGCCAGCAGCTCGGGAGGGGGACCCGGGGAGCTGTTTTTT.

The rearrangement joins TRBV11-2 to TRBJ2-5, with D possibly TRBD2 on 6 matching bases. CDR1 and CDR2 (germline): SGHAT, FQNNGV. CDR3 length: 17 residues. Trimming cost V 2 bases and J 5 bases, with 21 bases left between them. The CDR3 nucleotides read TGTGCCAGCAGCTTAAGACGTTTGCGGCGGGACGGGGAGACCCAGTACTTC. Protein sequence: CASSLRRLRRDGETQYF.

This CDR3 is CASSSAPGQENEKLFF. The CDR3 DNA reads TGTGCCAGCAGCTCCGCTCCAGGACAGGAAAATGAAAAACTGTTTTTT. V gene TRBV7-9 combines with J gene TRBJ1-4; TRBD1 matches at 7 bases. Trimming at V came to 4 bases and at J to 5 bases, leaving 10 bases not matched to a gene. Germline CDR1 is SEHNR and CDR2 is FQNEAQ (reference sequence). CDR3 length equals 16 residues.

V is TRBV28 and J is TRBJ1-1, with 7 bases aligning to TRBD1. In germline, CDR1 is MDHEN, CDR2 SYDVKM. With 5 bases clipped from V and 0 bases from J, the junction kept 9 bases outside the gene matches. This CDR3 has 16 amino acids. The DNA for the CDR3 is TGTGCCAGCAGTGCCCTTCCCAGGGGGGTGAACACTGAAGCTTTCTTT. This sequence encodes CASSALPRGVNTEAFF.

This chain connects TRBV20-1 to TRBJ2-3, with no clear D. This CDR3 spans 10 amino acids. Germline V gene data show CDR1 as DFQATT and CDR2 as SNEGSKA (reference sequence). CDR3 sequence: CSSYRDTQYF. As DNA, the CDR3 is TGCAGCTCCTATCGAGATACGCAGTATTTT.

In this sample, this clone turned up a few times. This chain joins TRBV5-1 and TRBJ1-1; 7 bases are a match to TRBD1. Germline trimming cut 0 bases from V and 1 base from J; bases unmatched to any gene: 3. The germline CDR1 and CDR2 sequences are SGHRS and YFSETQ. The CDR3 length is 15 residues. This CDR3 reads CASSLVAGGNTEAFF. The CDR3 bases are TGCGCCAGCAGCTTGGTGGCAGGGGGGAACACTGAAGCTTTCTTT.

V is TRBV18 and J is TRBJ2-7, with TRBD1 matching 8 bases. Germline CDR1 and CDR2: KGHSH and LQKENI. The V segment lost 4 bases and the J segment 0 bases; nucleotides outside the gene matches: 2. The CDR3 is 14 residues long. CDR3 loop: CASSRTGGSYEQYF. CDR3 DNA sequence: TGTGCCAGCTCACGAACAGGGGGCTCCTACGAGCAGTACTTC. The full variable domain, rest sourced from reference TRBV18 and TRBJ2-7, is NAGVMQNPRHLVRRRGQEARLRCSPMKGHSHVYWYRQLPEEGLKFMVYLQKENIIDESGMPKERFSAEFPKEGPSILRIQQVVRGDSAAYFCASSRTGGSYEQYFGPGTRLTVT.

Remarks on this clone: Other DNA sequences in this sample translate to the same CDR3. CDR3 residues: CASSLRGSGANVLTF. CDR3 in DNA: TGTGCCAGCAGTTTAAGGGGGTCTGGGGCCAACGTCCTGACTTTC. The gene calls are TRBV28 and TRBJ2-6, with D possibly being TRBD1 (6 bases). CDR1 MDHEN and CDR2 SYDVKM come from the germline V gene. The length of the CDR3 is 15 residues. Trimming pared 2 bases from V and 1 base from J, leaving 6 bases between.

The chain links TRBV28 to TRBJ2-1; D is unclear. This CDR3 has 11 residues. CDR1 MDHEN and CDR2 SYDVKM come from the germline V gene. V dropped 5 bases and J dropped 9 bases, with 8 bases sitting between them. The CDR3 DNA is TGTGCCAGCAGTGTGCTTCGTGAGCAGTTCTTC. It translates to CASSVLREQFF. The variable domain in full, completed from reference TRBV28 and TRBJ2-1, reads DVKVTQSSRYLVKRTGEKVFLECVQDMDHENMFWYRQDPGLGLRLIYFSYDVKMKEKGDIPEGYSVSREKKERFSLILESASTNQTSMYLCASSVLREQFFGPGTRLTVL.

V gene TRBV5-1 combines with J gene TRBJ1-5; D gene ambiguous. V lost 1 base to trimming and J lost 5 bases, with 7 bases between them. The CDR3 has 13 amino acids. Germline CDR1 reads SGHRS; CDR2 reads YFSETQ. CDR3 amino acids: CASSLSGDQPQHF. The CDR3 region has the DNA TGCGCCAGCAGCTTGTCTGGGGATCAGCCCCAGCATTTT.

V usage is TRBV28 and J usage is TRBJ1-5; 7 positions match TRBD1. Looked up from germline, CDR1 is MDHEN and CDR2 is SYDVKM. With V trimmed by 6 bases and J by 0 bases, 5 bases remained unmatched. This CDR3 has 15 amino acids. In DNA, the CDR3 is TGTGCCAGCAGCACAGGGGATTATAGCAATCAGCCCCAGCATTTT. It codes for CASSTGDYSNQPQHF.

The chain combines TRBV4-1 with TRBJ2-4, with D possibly being TRBD1 or TRBD2 (5 bases each). The V end lost 1 base, the J end lost 9 bases, and 13 bases lay between the germline ends. The CDR3 covers 14 residues. Germline values: CDR1 MGHRA, CDR2 YSYEKL. CDR3 protein: CASSQVDRDGIQYF. The DNA of the CDR3 is TGCGCCAGCAGCCAAGTGGACCGGGACGGCATTCAGTACTTC.

This clone is a singleton in its sample. The chain couples TRBV27 to TRBJ2-1; D gene ambiguous. The CDR3 is 15 amino acids. CDR1 and CDR2 (germline): MNHEY, SMNVEV (reference sequence). V lost 8 bases and J 0 bases, leaving 14 bases between the germline ends. The CDR3 region is CASRLGYGSYNEQFF. CDR3 DNA: TGTGCCAGCCGTCTTGGGTACGGCTCCTACAATGAGCAGTTCTTC.